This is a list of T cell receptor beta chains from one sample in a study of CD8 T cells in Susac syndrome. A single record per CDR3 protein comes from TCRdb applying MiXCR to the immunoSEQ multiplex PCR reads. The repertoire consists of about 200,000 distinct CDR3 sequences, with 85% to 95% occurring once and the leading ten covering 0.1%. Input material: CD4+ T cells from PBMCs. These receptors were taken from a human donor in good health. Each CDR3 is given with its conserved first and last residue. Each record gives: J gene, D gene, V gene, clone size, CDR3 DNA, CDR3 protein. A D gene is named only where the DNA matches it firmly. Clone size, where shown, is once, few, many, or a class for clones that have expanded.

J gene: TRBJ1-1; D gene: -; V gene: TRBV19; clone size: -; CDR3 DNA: TGTGCCAGTAGTTCCACCGTTGAAGCTTTCTTT; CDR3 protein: CASSSTVEAFF
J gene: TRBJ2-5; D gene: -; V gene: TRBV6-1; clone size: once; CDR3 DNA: TGTGCCAGCAGTGCTCAGGGGGGAGAGACCCAGTACTTC; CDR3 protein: CASSAQGGETQYF
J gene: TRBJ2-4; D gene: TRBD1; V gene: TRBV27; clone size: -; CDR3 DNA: TGTGCCAGTAGAGGGACAGGGGAAAACATTCAGTACTTC; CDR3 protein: CASRGTGENIQYF
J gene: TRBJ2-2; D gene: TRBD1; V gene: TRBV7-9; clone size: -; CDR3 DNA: TGTGCCAGCAGTAGCCAGGGGGCGACCGGGGAGCTGTTTTTT; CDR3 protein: CASSSQGATGELFF
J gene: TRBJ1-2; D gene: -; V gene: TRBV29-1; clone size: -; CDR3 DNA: TGCAGCGTTGAAGATCCCCGGGCCGTAACCGGCTACACCTTC; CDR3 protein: CSVEDPRAVTGYTF
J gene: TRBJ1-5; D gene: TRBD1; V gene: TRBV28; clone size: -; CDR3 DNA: TGTGCCAGCAGTCACGAACAGGGGGGAGGTCAGCCCCAGCATTTT; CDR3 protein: CASSHEQGGGQPQHF
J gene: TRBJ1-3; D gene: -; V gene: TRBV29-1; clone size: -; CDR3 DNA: TGCAGCGTTGGGGCTACCTCTGGAAACACCATATATTTT; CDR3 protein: CSVGATSGNTIYF
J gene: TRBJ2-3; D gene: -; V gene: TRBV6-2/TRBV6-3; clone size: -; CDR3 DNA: TGTGCCAGCAGTTACTTGATCTTACGGGGGCCAAGCGATACGCAGTATTTT; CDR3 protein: CASSYLILRGPSDTQYF
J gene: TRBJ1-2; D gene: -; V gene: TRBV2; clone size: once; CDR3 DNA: TGTGCCAGCCACCAGGGGACGGACTATGGCTACACCTTC; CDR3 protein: CASHQGTDYGYTF
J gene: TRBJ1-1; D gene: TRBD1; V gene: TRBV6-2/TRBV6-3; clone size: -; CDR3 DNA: TGTGCCAGCAGGACGACAGGGAGCACTGAAGCTTTCTTT; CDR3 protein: CASRTTGSTEAFF
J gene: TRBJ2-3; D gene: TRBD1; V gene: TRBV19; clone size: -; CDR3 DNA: TGTGCCAGTGGGGAACAGGGGGTCCGAGGCACAGATACGCAGTATTTT; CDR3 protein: CASGEQGVRGTDTQYF
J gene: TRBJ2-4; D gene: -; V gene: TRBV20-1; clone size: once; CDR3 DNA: TGCAGTGCTACAGACGGCAGGGGCACGAACATTCAGTACTTC; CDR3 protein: CSATDGRGTNIQYF
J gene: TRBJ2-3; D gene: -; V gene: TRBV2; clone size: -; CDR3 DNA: TGTGCCAGCAGACCGGGGCGATCCAAAGATACGCAGTATTTT; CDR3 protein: CASRPGRSKDTQYF
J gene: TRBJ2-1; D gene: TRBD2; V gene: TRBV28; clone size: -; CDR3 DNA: TGTGCCAGCAGCCACCTACTAGCGGTGGGTGGCAACAATGAGCAGTTCTTC; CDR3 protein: CASSHLLAVGGNNEQFF
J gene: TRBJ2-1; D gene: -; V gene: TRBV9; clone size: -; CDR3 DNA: TGTGCCAGCAGCGTCGGCCCCAACGATGAGCAGTTCTTC; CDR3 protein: CASSVGPNDEQFF
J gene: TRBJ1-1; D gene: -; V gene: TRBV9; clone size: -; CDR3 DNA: TGTGCCAGCAGCGGAGGCCAACAGAGAAGTGAAGCTTTCTTT; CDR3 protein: CASSGGQQRSEAFF
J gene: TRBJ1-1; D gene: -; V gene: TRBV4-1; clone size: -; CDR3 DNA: TGCGCCAGCAGCGCGACGCGATCTGAAGCTTTCTTT; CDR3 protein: CASSATRSEAFF
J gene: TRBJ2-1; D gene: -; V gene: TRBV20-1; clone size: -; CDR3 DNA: TGCAGTGCTAGAGATGCCGGAGGGCCCAGCAATGAGCAGTTCTTC; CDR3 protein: CSARDAGGPSNEQFF
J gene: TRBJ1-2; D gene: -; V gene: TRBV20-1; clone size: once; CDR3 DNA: TGCAGTGCTAACACCCAGGCAGGGTTCCATGGCTACACCTTC; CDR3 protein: CSANTQAGFHGYTF
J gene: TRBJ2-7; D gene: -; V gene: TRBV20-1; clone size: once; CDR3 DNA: TGCAGTGCTAGAGACTCGACAGGGAGGACCTACGAGCAGTACTTC; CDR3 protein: CSARDSTGRTYEQYF
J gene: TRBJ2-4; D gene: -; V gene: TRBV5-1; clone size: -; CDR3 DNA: TGCGCCAGCAGTCGGGATCGAGGGGATAAAAACATTCAGTACTTC; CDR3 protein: CASSRDRGDKNIQYF
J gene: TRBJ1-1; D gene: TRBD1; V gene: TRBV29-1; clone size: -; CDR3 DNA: TGCAGCGTTGAATCTAGAGACAGGGCTAAGACTGAAGCTTTCTTT; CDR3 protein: CSVESRDRAKTEAFF
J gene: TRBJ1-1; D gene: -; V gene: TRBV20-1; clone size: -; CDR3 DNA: TGCAGTGCAAAAGGACAGCTGGTCGTAGCTTTCTTT; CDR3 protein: CSAKGQLVVAFF
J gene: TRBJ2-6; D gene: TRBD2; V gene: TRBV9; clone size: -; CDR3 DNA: TGTGCCAGCAGCGTAGCCGGGACTAGCGGTAGAGTAACTGGGGCCAACGTCCTGACTTTC; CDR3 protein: CASSVAGTSGRVTGANVLTF
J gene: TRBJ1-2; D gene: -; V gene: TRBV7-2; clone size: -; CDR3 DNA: TGTGCCAGCAGACGATCAGGGCTTGGCTACACCTTC; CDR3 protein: CASRRSGLGYTF
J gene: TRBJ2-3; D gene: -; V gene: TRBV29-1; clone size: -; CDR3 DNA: TGCAGCGTTAGCGCGGGGACAGATACGCAGTATTTT; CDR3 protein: CSVSAGTDTQYF
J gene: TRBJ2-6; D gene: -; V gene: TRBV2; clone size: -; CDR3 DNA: TGTGCCAGCACCAGAGGGATCTCTGGGGCCAACGTCCTGACTTTC; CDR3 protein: CASTRGISGANVLTF